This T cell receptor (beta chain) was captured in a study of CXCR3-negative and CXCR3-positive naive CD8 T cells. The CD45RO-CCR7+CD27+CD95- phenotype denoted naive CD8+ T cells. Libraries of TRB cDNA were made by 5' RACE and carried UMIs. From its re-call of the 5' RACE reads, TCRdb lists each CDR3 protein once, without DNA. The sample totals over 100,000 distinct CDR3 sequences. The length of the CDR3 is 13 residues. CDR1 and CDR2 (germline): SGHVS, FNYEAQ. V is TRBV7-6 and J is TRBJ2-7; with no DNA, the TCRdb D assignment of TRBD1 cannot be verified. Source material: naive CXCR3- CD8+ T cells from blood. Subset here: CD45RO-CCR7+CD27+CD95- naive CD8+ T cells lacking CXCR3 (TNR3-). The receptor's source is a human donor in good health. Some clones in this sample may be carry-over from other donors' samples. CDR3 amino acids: CASSLSPQSEQYF.